This is a list of T cell receptor beta chains from one sample in a study of blood T cell repertoires in COVID-19. The table came from immunoSEQ multiplex PCR; TCRdb's copy has only in-frame clones and leaves some out. The sample carries about 220,000 clones, around 82% recorded once. Material: peripheral blood. The receptors here all came from a woman older than 75 with acute or convalescent COVID-19. CDR3s include the opening cysteine and the closing phenylalanine or tryptophan. D genes are given only for firm matches. Rows give clone size only sometimes, using once, few, many, or a class for an expanded clone.

D	V	J	size	CDR3	DNA
TRBD1	TRBV3-1/TRBV3-2	TRBJ1-2	NA	CASSQTAGTGTGYTF	TGTGCCAGCAGCCAAACCGCCGGGACAGGGACTGGCTACACCTTC
TRBD1	TRBV29-1	TRBJ1-2	NA	CSVEGGTGRLYGYTF	TGCAGCGTTGAAGGGGGGACAGGGAGACTCTATGGCTACACCTTC
TRBD1	TRBV5-4	TRBJ1-2	NA	CASFWGQGQDGYTF	TGTGCCAGCTTCTGGGGACAGGGACAAGATGGCTACACCTTC
TRBD2	TRBV19	TRBJ2-1	NA	CASIPAGAVAPKSSYNEQFF	TGTGCCAGTATCCCAGCGGGGGCCGTAGCTCCTAAAAGCTCCTACAATGAGCAGTTCTTC
NA	TRBV28	TRBJ2-1	once	CASIPWGGPSTDVFF	TGTGCCAGCATTCCCTGGGGGGGCCCCTCTACTGATGTGTTCTTC
TRBD2	TRBV7-9	TRBJ2-3	once	CASSPRSVAGGTDTQYF	TGTGCCAGCAGCCCCCGCAGCGTTGCGGGGGGCACAGATACGCAGTATTTT
NA	TRBV11-3	TRBJ2-2	few	CASSGGAPGELFF	TGTGCCAGCAGCGGGGGGGCCCCCGGGGAGCTGTTTTTT
NA	TRBV7-2	TRBJ1-3	few	CASSFPGIGNTIYF	TGTGCCAGCAGCTTCCCAGGTATTGGAAACACCATATATTTT
TRBD1	TRBV27	TRBJ1-1	NA	CASSSRTGSLNTEAFF	TGTGCCAGCAGTTCTCGGACAGGGAGCCTGAACACTGAAGCTTTCTTT
TRBD1	TRBV5-8	TRBJ1-2	NA	CASRSRGPNGYTF	TGTGCCAGCAGGTCCAGGGGGCCGAATGGCTACACCTTC
NA	TRBV15	TRBJ1-3	NA	CATSRGKSGNTIYF	TGTGCCACCAGCAGGGGCAAATCTGGAAACACCATATATTTT
TRBD2	TRBV24-1	TRBJ2-1	NA	CATSEGLAGRNEQFF	TGTGCCACCAGTGAAGGGCTAGCGGGGCGGAATGAGCAGTTCTTC
TRBD1	TRBV6-5	TRBJ1-1	few	CASSSGTGGTEAFF	TGTGCCAGCAGTAGCGGGACAGGGGGCACTGAAGCTTTCTTT
TRBD1	TRBV6-1	TRBJ1-5	NA	CASRPPGTGQPQHF	TGTGCCAGCAGACCTCCCGGGACAGGTCAGCCCCAGCATTTT
TRBD2	TRBV4-3	TRBJ2-7	NA	CASSRAGRVYEQYF	TGCGCCAGCAGCCGGGCAGGGAGGGTCTACGAGCAGTACTTC
TRBD1	TRBV19	TRBJ1-5	NA	CASSMFSGGHSNQPQHF	TGTGCCAGTAGTATGTTTTCAGGGGGTCATAGCAATCAGCCCCAGCATTTT
NA	TRBV27	TRBJ2-3	NA	CASSFQRSPVRVTTDTQYF	TGTGCCAGCAGTTTTCAACGGAGTCCGGTCCGAGTCACCACAGATACGCAGTATTTT
TRBD1	TRBV19	TRBJ1-6	NA	CASTTDRGSSPLHF	TGTGCCAGTACGACGGACAGGGGGAGTTCACCCCTCCACTTT
NA	TRBV5-4	TRBJ2-3	NA	CASSLVAFTDTQYF	TGTGCCAGCAGCTTGGTGGCTTTCACAGATACGCAGTATTTT
TRBD2	TRBV6-4	TRBJ2-3	once	CASSDERGGMDTQYF	TGTGCCAGCAGTGACGAGCGGGGGGGTATGGATACGCAGTATTTT
TRBD1	TRBV3-1/TRBV3-2	TRBJ1-1	NA	CASSRQTQGATEAFF	TGTGCCAGCAGCCGACAAACACAGGGGGCTACTGAAGCTTTCTTT
NA	TRBV3-1/TRBV3-2	TRBJ1-1	NA	CASSQGQVEGNTEAFF	TGTGCCAGCAGCCAAGGACAGGTTGAGGGGAACACTGAAGCTTTCTTT
NA	TRBV7-3	TRBJ1-6	once	CASTLSSSYNSPLHF	TGTGCCAGCACTTTGTCTAGCTCCTATAATTCACCCCTCCACTTT
NA	TRBV28	TRBJ2-1	NA	CASSLQGPSHNEQFF	TGTGCCAGCAGTTTACAGGGGCCTAGCCACAATGAGCAGTTCTTC
NA	TRBV27	TRBJ2-7	NA	CASSEGGRPYEQYF	TGTGCCAGCTCCGAGGGGGGGCGCCCCTACGAGCAGTACTTC
TRBD1	TRBV27	TRBJ1-4	NA	CASSRQGSNEKLFF	TGTGCCAGCAGCCGACAGGGGTCTAATGAAAAACTGTTTTTT
TRBD1	TRBV3-1/TRBV3-2	TRBJ1-5	NA	CASSQRGLGLPQHF	TGTGCCAGCAGCCAAAGGGGGCTAGGTTTGCCCCAGCATTTT
NA	TRBV5-1	TRBJ1-5	NA	CASSRTPSAWPQHF	TGCGCCAGCAGCCGTACTCCAAGTGCGTGGCCCCAGCATTTT
TRBD1	TRBV7-2	TRBJ2-2	NA	CASGTGLNTGELFF	TGTGCCAGCGGGACAGGCCTCAACACCGGGGAGCTGTTTTTT
TRBD1	TRBV7-3	TRBJ2-7	NA	CASSLGQGGYEQYF	TGTGCCAGCAGCTTAGGACAGGGGGGCTACGAGCAGTACTTC
NA	TRBV21-1	TRBJ1-2	NA	CASSRPGTGRNGYTF	TGTGCCAGCAGCAGACCCGGGACAGGGCGGAATGGCTACACCTTC
NA	TRBV11-3	TRBJ2-2	NA	CASSFLSNTGELFF	TGTGCCAGCAGCTTCCTAAGCAACACCGGGGAGCTGTTTTTT
NA	TRBV19	TRBJ1-6	NA	CASSSQNQGISPLHF	TGTGCCAGTAGTTCACAAAACCAGGGGATTTCACCCCTCCACTTT
NA	TRBV12-3/TRBV12-4	TRBJ1-1	NA	CASSTGVEAFF	TGTGCCAGCAGCACGGGGGTTGAAGCTTTCTTT
NA	TRBV3-1/TRBV3-2	TRBJ1-1	NA	CASSRMSWTEAFF	TGTGCCAGCAGCCGAATGAGCTGGACTGAAGCTTTCTTT
TRBD1	TRBV7-8	TRBJ2-3	NA	CASSLGGQGKDTQYF	TGTGCCAGCAGCTTAGGCGGACAGGGGAAGGATACGCAGTATTTT
TRBD1	TRBV19	TRBJ1-4	NA	CASSIGRGQFEKLFF	TGTGCCAGTAGTATAGGGAGGGGACAGTTTGAAAAACTGTTTTTT
NA	TRBV15	TRBJ2-1	NA	CATSRVYGGWNEQFF	TGTGCCACCAGCAGAGTATATGGGGGCTGGAATGAGCAGTTCTTC
NA	TRBV7-2	TRBJ1-1	NA	CASSVNLRGTEAFF	TGTGCCAGCAGCGTTAATCTACGGGGGACTGAAGCTTTCTTT
TRBD1	TRBV7-9	TRBJ1-1	NA	CASSRDRDTEAFF	TGTGCCAGCAGCCGAGACAGGGATACTGAAGCTTTCTTT
TRBD1	TRBV30	TRBJ1-2	NA	CAWSPDRVFYGYTF	TGTGCCTGGAGTCCCGACAGGGTCTTCTATGGCTACACCTTC
TRBD2	TRBV5-4	TRBJ2-5	NA	CASSFSGGLEETQYF	TGTGCCAGCAGCTTTAGCGGGGGTCTCGAAGAGACCCAGTACTTC
NA	TRBV9	TRBJ1-2	few	CASSVVEGGYGYTF	TGTGCCAGCAGCGTAGTCGAAGGAGGCTATGGCTACACCTTC
TRBD1	TRBV19	TRBJ1-6	NA	CASSTTGENSPLHF	TGTGCCAGTAGTACGACAGGGGAGAATTCACCCCTCCACTTT
NA	TRBV19	TRBJ2-6	NA	CASVSTGDSGANVLTF	TGTGCCAGTGTATCGACGGGAGACTCTGGGGCCAACGTCCTGACTTTC
NA	TRBV9	TRBJ2-2	few	CASSVALAGAGGELFF	TGTGCCAGCAGCGTAGCATTGGCTGGGGCCGGCGGGGAGCTGTTTTTT
NA	TRBV18	TRBJ1-3	NA	CASSKSDRSKSSGNTIYF	TGTGCCAGCTCGAAATCGGACAGATCCAAAAGCTCTGGAAACACCATATATTTT
TRBD1	TRBV24-1	TRBJ1-4	NA	CATSDLSGGNEKLFF	TGTGCCACCAGTGATTTATCAGGGGGTAATGAAAAACTGTTTTTT
NA	TRBV15	TRBJ1-5	few	CATSRGQSNQPQHF	TGTGCCACCAGCAGAGGTCAGAGCAATCAGCCCCAGCATTTT
NA	TRBV14	TRBJ2-5	NA	CASSQDWGRQETQYF	TGTGCCAGCAGCCAAGACTGGGGGCGCCAAGAGACCCAGTACTTC
NA	TRBV5-5	TRBJ2-5	NA	CASSHLREETQYF	TGTGCCAGCTCCCATCTACGGGAGGAGACCCAGTACTTC
TRBD1	TRBV5-1	TRBJ1-2	NA	CASSAGGTNYGYTF	TGCGCCAGCAGCGCAGGGGGGACTAACTATGGCTACACCTTC
TRBD1	TRBV24-1	TRBJ1-1	few	CATSDSRTGNAEAFF	TGTGCCACCAGTGATTCGAGGACAGGTAACGCTGAAGCTTTCTTT
TRBD1	TRBV7-2	TRBJ2-7	NA	CASSFGRGSSEQYF	TGTGCCAGCAGCTTTGGCAGGGGGTCCTCCGAGCAGTACTTC